The entry that follows covers one T cell receptor (beta chain) sequence. The sample comes from a study of blood T cell repertoires in COVID-19. Germline V gene sequence: CDR1 SNHLY, CDR2 FYNNEI. The CDR3 is 14 residues long. Trimming shortened V by 3 bases and J by 3 bases, and 9 bases separated the two germline ends. Clones were read by immunoSEQ multiplex PCR, and TCRdb kept only the in-frame ones, dropping some. This sample has roughly 250,000 clones, with around 90% found just once. The sequence was collected from a man between 60 and 75 years old who had recovered from COVID-19. The V call is TRBV2, the J call TRBJ2-4; no clear D gene. Sequencing used peripheral blood. CDR3 amino acids: CASSETRNKNIQYF. The CDR3 DNA reads TGTGCCAGCAGTGAGACTCGAAACAAAAACATTCAGTACTTC.